This T cell receptor (beta chain) was found in a study of cytomegalovirus exposure and HLA in healthy donors. The PCR ran on 60 Vbeta and 13 Jbeta primers. Some clones are missing from TCRdb's copy, which holds only in-frame ones; the method was immunoSEQ multiplex PCR. The sample carries around 72,000 clones, around 76% recorded once. Trimming at V came to 5 bases and at J to 3 bases, leaving 7 bases not matched to a gene. The CDR3 runs to 14 residues. Germline V gene sequence: CDR1 SGHVS, CDR2 FQNEAQ. This clone was observed once. No antigen is known for it. Broader study findings: Reportedly, a later analysis found an Asian-associated ancestry cluster had fewer N-insertions than the approximately 670-donor mean. Later analysis showed most CMV-associated TCR beta chains appearing HLA-restricted.

The material sequenced was PBMCs. The origin of this receptor is a man between 45 and 60 years old in good health and CMV-seronegative. The chain employs TRBV7-8 and TRBJ2-7, with 7 bases lining up with TRBD2. CDR3: CASSLSGSLYEQYF. For the CDR3, the DNA is TGTGCCAGCAGCCTTAGCGGGTCCCTCTACGAGCAGTACTTC.